Listed here are 6 T cell receptor beta chains from one sample, sequenced in a study of shared clonotypes between healthy human individuals. Method: immunoSEQ multiplex PCR; TCRdb's copy keeps in-frame clones and lacks some. The table lists around 200,000 clones, approximately 61% of them singletons, with less than 11% in the top ten. The sample taken for sequencing was memory CD4+ T cells sorted from blood. Subset indicated: CD45RA-negative fraction. The receptor source for this set is a man aged 25 to 40 in good health.

The chain couples TRBV28 to TRBJ2-1; TRBD2 is a possible D gene (5 bases). The CDR3 is 12 amino acids. Trimming pared 2 bases from V and 14 bases from J, leaving 13 bases between. Per the germline V gene, CDR1 is MDHEN and CDR2 is SYDVKM. For the CDR3, the DNA is TGTGCCAGCAGTTTACTGGGCCTAGCTGAGTTCTTC. Encoded protein: CASSLLGLAEFF. The full variable domain, in which reference TRBV28 and TRBJ2-1 provide the parts outside the CDR3, is DVKVTQSSRYLVKRTGEKVFLECVQDMDHENMFWYRQDPGLGLRLIYFSYDVKMKEKGDIPEGYSVSREKKERFSLILESASTNQTSMYLCASSLLGLAEFFGPGTRLTVL.

This rearrangement joins TRBV30 to TRBJ1-5, with D perhaps TRBD1 (5 bases). This CDR3 has 14 residues. CDR1 and CDR2 (germline): GTSNPN, SVGIG (reference sequence). Trimming took off 2 bases at V and 3 bases at J, with 11 bases between the two ends. The DNA for the CDR3 is TGTGCCTGGAGTTACAGACAGCTCAATCAGCCCCAGCATTTT. Protein: CAWSYRQLNQPQHF.

On this clone itself: It is likely a read error, because the conserved phenylalanine at the end of the CDR3 is missing. The DNA is omitted, as the CDR3 cannot be located on it reliably, and the CDR3 follows TCRdb's listing. The J gene is TRBJ2-7, the V gene TRBV2; TRBD1 is the table's D call and was not checked against the DNA. The germline V gene has CDR1 SNHLY and CDR2 FYNNEI. From its first to its last residue, the CDR3 has 13 amino acids. CDR3 residues: CASRAHPGQGLSL.

V is TRBV6-5 and J is TRBJ1-2; D not certain. V was clipped by 2 bases and J by 4 bases, with 8 bases between them. CDR3 length: 13 residues. Germline CDR1 reads MNHEY; CDR2 reads SVGAGI. CDR3 residues: CASSYVPSYGYTF. The CDR3 DNA reads TGTGCCAGCAGTTACGTTCCCTCCTATGGCTACACCTTC.

The chain is built from TRBV9 and TRBJ2-1; D gene unclear. The CDR3 extends over 13 amino acids. In germline, CDR1 is SGDLS, CDR2 YYNGEE. V was pared by 1 base and J by 2 bases, with 4 bases between. The CDR3 spells CASSVSTYNEQFF. The CDR3 region has the DNA TGTGCCAGCAGCGTAAGCACCTACAATGAGCAGTTCTTC.

This chain joins TRBV7-2 and TRBJ2-7, with D unclear. Germline CDR1 SGHTA, CDR2 FQGNSA. The V end lost 1 base, the J end lost 3 bases, and 7 bases lay between the germline ends. The CDR3 is 13 residues long. CDR3 DNA: TGTGCCAGCAGCTTAGTTCACGGCTACGAGCAGTACTTC. Protein: CASSLVHGYEQYF.